This TCR beta chain comes out of a study of blood T cells in healthy people across ages. Using a J-beta primer mix together with a sample-barcoded 5' primer, a second PCR was run for roughly 6 to 12 cycles. Every cDNA molecule bore a tag from a template-switch adaptor containing 12 random nucleotides. All samples gave at least 2.5 million CDR3-containing paired-end reads. TCRdb called the 5' RACE reads again in MiXCR, with one record for every CDR3 protein. The repertoire holds 1,800,000 or so distinct CDR3 sequences, with more than 35% as singletons. Comment on this clonotype: The germline gene is not matched at one end of the junction; a read error may be the cause.

The germline V gene has CDR1 LGHNA and CDR2 YSLEER. The CDR3 spans 15 residues. This chain joins TRBV4-3 and TRBJ2-4; the D is unclear. What was sequenced was blood. The TCR sequence derives from a human donor in good health. DNA for the CDR3: TGCGCCGGCAGCCAAGAAATTGCGACACAAAACATTCAGTACTTC. As protein: CAGSQEIATQNIQYF.